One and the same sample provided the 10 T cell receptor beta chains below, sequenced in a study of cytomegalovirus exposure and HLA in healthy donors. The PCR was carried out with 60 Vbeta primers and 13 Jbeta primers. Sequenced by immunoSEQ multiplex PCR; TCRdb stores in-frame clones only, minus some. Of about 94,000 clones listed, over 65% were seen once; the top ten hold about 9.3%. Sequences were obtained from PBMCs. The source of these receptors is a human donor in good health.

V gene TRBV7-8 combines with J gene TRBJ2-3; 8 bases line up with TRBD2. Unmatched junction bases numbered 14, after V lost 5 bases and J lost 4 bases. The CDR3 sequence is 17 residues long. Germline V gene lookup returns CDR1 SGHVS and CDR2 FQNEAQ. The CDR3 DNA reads TGTGCCAGCAGCGCCTTAACGGGAGGGCGGGGTGCAGATACGCAGTATTTT. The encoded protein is CASSALTGGRGADTQYF.

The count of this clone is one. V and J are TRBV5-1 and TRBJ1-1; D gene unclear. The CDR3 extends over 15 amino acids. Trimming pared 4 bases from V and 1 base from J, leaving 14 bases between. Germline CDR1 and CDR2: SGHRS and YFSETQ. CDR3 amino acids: CASSPPRAGNTEAFF. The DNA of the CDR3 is TGCGCCAGCAGCCCCCCGCGGGCAGGGAACACTGAAGCTTTCTTT. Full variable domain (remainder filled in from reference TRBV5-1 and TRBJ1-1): KAGVTQTPRYLIKTRGQQVTLSCSPISGHRSVSWYQQTPGQGLQFLFEYFSETQRNKGNFPGRFSGRQFSNSRSEMNVSTLELGDSALYLCASSPPRAGNTEAFFGQGTRLTVV.

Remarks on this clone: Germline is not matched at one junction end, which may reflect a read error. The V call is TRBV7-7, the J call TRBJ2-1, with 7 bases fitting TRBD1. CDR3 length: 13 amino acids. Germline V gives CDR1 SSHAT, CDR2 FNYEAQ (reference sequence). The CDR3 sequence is CASSPGGRDEQFF. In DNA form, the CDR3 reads TGTGCTAGCAGTCCAGGGGGTCGGGATGAGCAGTTCTTC. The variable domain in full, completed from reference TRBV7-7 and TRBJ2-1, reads GAGVSQSPRYKVTKRGQDVTLRCDPISSHATLYWYQQALGQGPEFLTYFNYEAQPDKSGLPSDRFSAERPEGSISTLTIQRTEQRDSAMYRCASSPGGRDEQFFGPGTRLTVL.

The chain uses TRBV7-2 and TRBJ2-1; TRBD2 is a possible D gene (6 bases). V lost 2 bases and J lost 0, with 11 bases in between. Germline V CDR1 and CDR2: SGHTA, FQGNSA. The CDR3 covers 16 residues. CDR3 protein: CASSLTSLFSYNEQFF. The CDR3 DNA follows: TGTGCCAGCAGCTTAACTAGCCTGTTCTCCTACAATGAGCAGTTCTTC.

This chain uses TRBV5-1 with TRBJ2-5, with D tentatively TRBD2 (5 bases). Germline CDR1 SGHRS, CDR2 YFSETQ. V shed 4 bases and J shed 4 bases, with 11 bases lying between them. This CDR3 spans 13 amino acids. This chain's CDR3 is CASSLRAVETQYF. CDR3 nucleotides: TGCGCCAGCAGCCTGAGGGCTGTAGAGACCCAGTACTTC.

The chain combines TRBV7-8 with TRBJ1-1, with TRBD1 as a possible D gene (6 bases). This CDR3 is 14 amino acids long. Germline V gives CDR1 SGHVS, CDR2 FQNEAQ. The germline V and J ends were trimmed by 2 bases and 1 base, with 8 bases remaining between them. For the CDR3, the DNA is TGTGCCAGCAGCTTAACAGGGTCGAACACTGAAGCTTTCTTT. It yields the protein CASSLTGSNTEAFF.

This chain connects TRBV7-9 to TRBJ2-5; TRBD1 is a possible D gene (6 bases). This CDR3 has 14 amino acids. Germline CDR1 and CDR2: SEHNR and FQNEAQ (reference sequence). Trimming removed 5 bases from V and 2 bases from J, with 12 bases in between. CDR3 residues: CASSAGTKQETQYF. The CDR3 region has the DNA TGTGCCAGCAGCGCAGGGACAAAGCAAGAGACCCAGTACTTC.

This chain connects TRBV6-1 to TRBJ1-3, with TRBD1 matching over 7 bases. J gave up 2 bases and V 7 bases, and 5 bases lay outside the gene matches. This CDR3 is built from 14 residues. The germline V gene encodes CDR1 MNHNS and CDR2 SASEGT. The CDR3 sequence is CASNPRGTGNTIYF. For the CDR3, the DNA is TGTGCCAGCAACCCCAGGGGGACTGGAAACACCATATATTTT.

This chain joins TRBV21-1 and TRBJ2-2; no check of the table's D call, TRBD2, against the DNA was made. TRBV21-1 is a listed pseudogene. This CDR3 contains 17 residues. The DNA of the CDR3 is TGTGCCAGCAGCAAAAAAGGAGGGGGACTAGCCTGCGGGGAGCTGTTTTTT. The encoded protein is CASSKKGGGLACGELFF.

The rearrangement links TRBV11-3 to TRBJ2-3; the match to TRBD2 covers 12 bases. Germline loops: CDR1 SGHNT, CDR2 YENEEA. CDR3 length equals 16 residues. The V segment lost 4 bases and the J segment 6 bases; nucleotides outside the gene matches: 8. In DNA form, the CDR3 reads TGTGCCAGCAGCTCCGGGACTAGCGGGTCTTTGGATACGCAGTATTTT. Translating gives CASSSGTSGSLDTQYF. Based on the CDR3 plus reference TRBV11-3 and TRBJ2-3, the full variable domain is EAGVVQSPRYKIIEKKQPVAFWCNPISGHNTLYWYLQNLGQGPELLIRYENEEAVDDSQLPKDRFSAERLKGVDSTLKIQPAELGDSAVYLCASSSGTSGSLDTQYFGPGTRLTVL.